These 26 T cell receptor beta chains share one sample of origin, sequenced in a study of blood T cell repertoires in COVID-19. This table comes from immunoSEQ multiplex PCR, and its TCRdb copy is limited to in-frame clones, with some not included. Of around 77,000 clones in the sample, more than 80% are singletons; the top ten hold roughly 5.5%. Sequencing input: peripheral blood. The receptors stem from a man at least 80 years old with acute or convalescent COVID-19.

The chain combines TRBV6-5 with TRBJ1-5, with 7 bases aligning to TRBD1. CDR1 MNHEY and CDR2 SVGAGI come from the germline V gene. The length of the CDR3 is 15 residues. Trimming removed 0 bases from V and 9 bases from J; junction bases left unmatched: 8. The CDR3 DNA follows: TGTGCCAGCAGTTACTCCGGGCAGGGGGTCTCGCCCCAGCATTTT. Translation: CASSYSGQGVSPQHF.

CDR3 bases: TGTGCCAGCAGCGACTTGGGTTCTGGGGCCAACGTCCTGACTTTC. This codes for CASSDLGSGANVLTF. This chain connects TRBV14 to TRBJ2-6; no reliable D call. Trimming removed 5 bases at V and 1 base at J, with 9 bases between. There are 15 residues in the CDR3. Germline V gene sequence: CDR1 SGHDN, CDR2 FVKESK.

This chain uses TRBV25-1 with TRBJ1-2, with D unclear. The germline gives CDR1 MGHDK, CDR2 SYGVNS. CDR3 length: 12 residues. The V and J ends lost 1 base and 3 bases respectively, with 3 bases between them. This CDR3 is CASSEFDYGYTF. Written as DNA, the CDR3 is TGTGCCAGCAGTGAATTCGACTATGGCTACACCTTC.

The V and J genes are TRBV28 and TRBJ2-7; 9 nucleotides agree with TRBD1. Germline-derived CDR1 and CDR2 are MDHEN and SYDVKM. V lost 4 bases, J lost 0 bases, and 4 bases stayed unmatched. The CDR3 covers 15 residues. The CDR3 coding sequence is TGTGCCAGCAGTTACAGGGGGCGCTACTCCTACGAGCAGTACTTC. Protein: CASSYRGRYSYEQYF. The full variable domain, in which reference TRBV28 and TRBJ2-7 provide the parts outside the CDR3, is DVKVTQSSRYLVKRTGEKVFLECVQDMDHENMFWYRQDPGLGLRLIYFSYDVKMKEKGDIPEGYSVSREKKERFSLILESASTNQTSMYLCASSYRGRYSYEQYFGPGTRLTVT.

This clone appeared a single time. The rearrangement uses TRBV29-1 and TRBJ2-5; 11 bases are a match to TRBD2. The germline V gene has CDR1 SQVTM and CDR2 ANQGSEA. This CDR3 spans 14 amino acids. V was pared by 7 bases and J by 6 bases, with 10 bases of the junction left unmatched. Here the CDR3 DNA reads TGCAGCGCCCCTGCATCTAGCGGGGGGAAGACCCAGTACTTC. This encodes CSAPASSGGKTQYF.

This clone was picked up a small number of times. This chain uses TRBV20-1 with TRBJ2-1; TRBD2 is a possible D gene (6 bases). The germline gives CDR1 DFQATT, CDR2 SNEGSKA (reference sequence). V lost 3 bases and J lost 7, with 13 bases in between. The CDR3 is 13 amino acids. The CDR3 region is CSASWDLGNEQFF. The CDR3 region has the DNA TGCAGTGCTAGTTGGGACTTGGGGAATGAGCAGTTCTTC.

V usage is TRBV18 and J usage is TRBJ1-2, with D possibly being TRBD1 (6 bases). The CDR3 consists of 14 residues. V lost 3 bases and J 7 bases, leaving 15 bases between the germline ends. Germline V gene lookup returns CDR1 KGHSH and CDR2 LQKENI. The CDR3 region is CASSPETGLGGYTF. The CDR3 coding sequence is TGTGCCAGCTCACCTGAAACAGGGTTGGGTGGCTACACCTTC.

V gene TRBV19 combines with J gene TRBJ2-7, with a possible D match to TRBD1 (5 bases). Germline CDR1 is LNHDA and CDR2 is SQIVND (reference sequence). V was cut by 3 bases and J by 4 bases, with 16 bases left in between. This CDR3 is built from 15 residues. CDR3 loop: CASSMPNTGQYEQYF. CDR3 bases: TGTGCCAGTAGTATGCCCAATACAGGACAATACGAGCAGTACTTC.

CDR3 protein: CASGLGQSNTGELFF. The CDR3, as DNA: TGTGCTAGTGGTTTGGGACAGTCGAACACCGGGGAGCTGTTTTTT. The chain joins TRBV12-5 to TRBJ2-2; possibly TRBD1 for D (5 bases). V shed 1 base and J shed 0 bases, with 6 bases lying between them. This CDR3 comprises 15 residues. Germline CDR1 LGHNT, CDR2 FRNRAP.

This clone came up once. The V and J genes are TRBV18 and TRBJ1-6, with TRBD1 matching 11 bases. V was clipped by 1 base and J by 6 bases; unmatched bases: 2. The CDR3 is 16 amino acids. Germline lookup yields CDR1 KGHSH and CDR2 LQKENI. The CDR3 nucleotides are TGTGCCAGCTCACCACTGGGACAGGGGGTTAATTCACCCCTCCACTTT. As protein: CASSPLGQGVNSPLHF.

This chain uses TRBV3-1 (or the pseudogene TRBV3-2) with TRBJ2-3, with D possibly TRBD2 on 5 matching bases. Germline lookup yields CDR1 LGHDT and CDR2 YNNKEL (reference sequence). The ends were cut back, 4 bases at V and 7 bases at J, with 15 bases in the middle. The CDR3 consists of 14 residues. The CDR3 is CASSRPGRENTQYF. The DNA for the CDR3 is TGTGCCAGCAGCCGCCCTGGGAGAGAGAATACGCAGTATTTT.

The chain uses TRBV6-5 and TRBJ2-3, with a possible D match to TRBD2 (6 bases). Trimming pared 6 bases from V and 0 bases from J, leaving 13 bases between. The germline gives CDR1 MNHEY, CDR2 SVGAGI. CDR3 length: 15 residues. CDR3 in amino acids: CASRRDSYSTDTQYF. The CDR3 DNA follows: TGTGCCAGCAGGCGGGACTCCTATAGCACAGATACGCAGTATTTT.

This clone has only one observation. The chain joins TRBV6-2 or TRBV6-3 to TRBJ2-2, with D possibly matching TRBD2 (5 bases). Looked up from germline, CDR1 is MNHEY and CDR2 is SVGEGT. Trimming took 0 bases from V and 7 from J, leaving 9 bases between them. This CDR3 is 14 amino acids long. Here the CDR3 DNA reads TGTGCCAGCAGTTACTCGGGAGCGGTCGGGGAGCTGTTTTTT. This translates into CASSYSGAVGELFF.

The chain carries TRBV7-7 and TRBJ2-3; TRBD1 might be the D (5 bases). The CDR3 has 15 residues. CDR1 is SSHAT, CDR2 FNYEAQ, per germline (reference sequence). Trimming took off 5 bases at V and 3 bases at J, with 15 bases between the two ends. The CDR3 sequence is CASSLGRARTDTQYF. The DNA of the CDR3 is TGTGCCAGCAGCCTAGGCAGGGCTAGGACAGATACGCAGTATTTT. The entire variable domain, with the rest obtained from reference TRBV7-7 and TRBJ2-3, is as follows: GAGVSQSPRYKVTKRGQDVTLRCDPISSHATLYWYQQALGQGPEFLTYFNYEAQPDKSGLPSDRFSAERPEGSISTLTIQRTEQRDSAMYRCASSLGRARTDTQYFGPGTRLTVL.

This rearrangement joins TRBV6-4 to TRBJ2-2; TRBD2 matches 9 bases. CDR1 and CDR2 (germline): MRHNA, SNTAGT. This CDR3 comprises 17 residues. V shed 0 bases, J shed 8 bases, and the junction held 10 bases outside the gene matches. The CDR3, as DNA: TGTGCCAGCAGTGACTCCCCCGGAGCGGGGGGATTTGGGGAGCTGTTTTTT. It encodes CASSDSPGAGGFGELFF.

The rearrangement joins TRBV30 to TRBJ2-7; a weak D match, TRBD1 (6 bases). CDR3 length: 15 residues. Germline V CDR1 and CDR2: GTSNPN, SVGIG (reference sequence). V lost 3 bases to trimming and J lost 3 bases, with 18 bases between them. The CDR3 is CAWRTDSELVYEQYF. The CDR3 DNA reads TGTGCCTGGAGAACGGACAGTGAACTGGTCTACGAGCAGTACTTC. Supplemented by reference TRBV30 and TRBJ2-7, the full variable domain reads SQTIHQWPATLVQPVGSPLSLECTVEGTSNPNLYWYRQAAGRGLQLLFYSVGIGQISSEVPQNLSASRPQDRQFILSSKKLLLSDSGFYLCAWRTDSELVYEQYFGPGTRLTVT.

For the CDR3, the DNA is TGTGCCAGCAGCTTCGGGGGGCCACCCGGGGCGTCGGAGTTCTTC. This translates into CASSFGGPPGASEFF. V is TRBV11-1 and J is TRBJ2-1; D may be TRBD2 (7 bases). This CDR3 is built from 15 residues. V lost 3 bases to trimming and J lost 14 bases, with 23 bases between them. CDR1 SGHAT and CDR2 FQDESV come from the germline V gene (reference sequence). Full variable domain (remainder filled in from reference TRBV11-1 and TRBJ2-1): EAEVAQSPRYKITEKSQAVAFWCDPISGHATLYWYRQILGQGPELLVQFQDESVVDDSQLPKDRFSAERLKGVDSTLKIQPAELGDSAMYLCASSFGGPPGASEFFGPGTRLTVL.

The chain couples TRBV4-1 to TRBJ2-1; 7 nucleotides align to TRBD1. CDR3 length: 12 residues. Trimming cost V 8 bases and J 7 bases; bases outside gene matches: 5. Germline loops: CDR1 MGHRA, CDR2 YSYEKL. CDR3 loop: CASGTVMNEQFF. For the CDR3, the DNA is TGCGCCAGCGGGACAGTGATGAATGAGCAGTTCTTC.

The table lists this clone with a few counts. The CDR3 sequence: CASGTGGRENEQFF. The CDR3 DNA is TGTGCCAGCGGAACAGGGGGTAGGGAAAATGAGCAGTTCTTC. The chain combines TRBV21-1 with TRBJ2-1; the table's D call, TRBD1, has no DNA check behind it. TRBV21-1 is described as a pseudogene. The CDR3 totals 14 residues.

The J gene is TRBJ1-2, the V gene TRBV10-3; a possible D gene is TRBD1 (6 bases). Trimming cost V 7 bases and J 4 bases, with 13 bases left between them. Germline CDR1 ENHRY, CDR2 SYGVKD. The CDR3 contains 13 residues. CDR3 loop: CAIMPTGAYGYTF. CDR3 nucleotide sequence: TGTGCCATCATGCCGACAGGAGCCTATGGCTACACCTTC.

The V gene is TRBV2, the J gene TRBJ1-6; TRBD1 matches at 7 bases. J was trimmed by 7 bases and V by 8 bases; bases with no gene match: 5. Germline assignment: CDR1 SNHLY and CDR2 FYNNEI. The CDR3 has 13 residues. Written as DNA, the CDR3 is TGTGCCAGCCCTACAGGGGTGAATTCACCCCTCCACTTT. Amino acid sequence: CASPTGVNSPLHF.

The chain combines TRBV5-1 with TRBJ2-5, with TRBD1 matching 7 bases. Trimming took 4 bases from V and 1 from J; bases not matched to a gene: 7. Germline V gene data show CDR1 as SGHRS and CDR2 as YFSETQ. This CDR3 comprises 15 residues. CDR3 amino acids: CASSRSGQVQETQYF. Written as DNA, the CDR3 is TGCGCCAGCAGCCGATCCGGACAGGTCCAAGAGACCCAGTACTTC. Full variable domain (rest looked up from reference TRBV5-1 and TRBJ2-5): KAGVTQTPRYLIKTRGQQVTLSCSPISGHRSVSWYQQTPGQGLQFLFEYFSETQRNKGNFPGRFSGRQFSNSRSEMNVSTLELGDSALYLCASSRSGQVQETQYFGPGTRLLVL.

This chain connects TRBV21-1 to TRBJ2-2; the table's D call of TRBD1 was not tested on the DNA. TRBV21-1 is a pseudogene. The CDR3 runs 18 residues. CDR3 protein: CASSLWRTAQPGTGELFF. The CDR3 bases are TGTGCCAGCAGCCTCTGGAGGACAGCTCAACCGGGCACCGGGGAGCTGTTTTTT.

The V and J genes are TRBV10-3 and TRBJ1-1; 8 nucleotides align to TRBD1. Germline CDR1 is ENHRY and CDR2 is SYGVKD. The CDR3 has 14 amino acids. The J segment lost 11 bases and the V segment lost 0 bases, leaving 8 bases of the junction unmatched. The CDR3 DNA follows: TGTGCCATCAGTGAGTCGGATCAGGGGGCCATCGCTTTCTTT. Translation gives CAISESDQGAIAFF.

The chain recombines TRBV19 with TRBJ2-7; TRBD1 matches at 8 bases. Germline V CDR1 and CDR2: LNHDA, SQIVND (reference sequence). CDR3 length: 16 amino acids. V trimming: 1 base; J trimming: 0 bases; junction bases outside the gene matches: 5. In DNA form, the CDR3 reads TGTGCCAGTAGTATAGTTCGGACAGGGTACTCCTACGAGCAGTACTTC. Amino acid sequence: CASSIVRTGYSYEQYF.

This rearrangement joins TRBV6-2 or TRBV6-3 to TRBJ2-5; 8 positions match TRBD2. CDR1 MNHEY and CDR2 SVGEGT come from the germline V gene. CDR3 length: 16 residues. V lost 0 bases to trimming and J lost 1 base; unmatched junction nucleotides: 4. This chain's CDR3 is CASSYSIAGTQETQYF. The CDR3 DNA is TGTGCCAGCAGTTACTCTATAGCGGGGACCCAAGAGACCCAGTACTTC.